This TCR beta chain is from a study of blood T cells in healthy people across ages. General observations from the study: Estimates of diversity drawn from one million T cells were considered underestimates. Age showed a roughly linear inverse relationship with TCR beta diversity per million T cells.

The ends were cut back, 5 bases at V and 2 bases at J, with 7 bases in the middle. Per germline, CDR1 SGHAT and CDR2 FQNNGV. The CDR3 is 12 amino acids. Combining a sample-barcoded 5' primer with a J-beta primer mix, a second PCR ran for about 7 to 12 cycles. Every cDNA was tagged by a template-switch adaptor with 12 random nucleotides. In TCRdb, the 5' RACE reads were re-called with MiXCR into one record per CDR3 protein. The table shows more than 900,000 distinct CDR3 sequences, with just under 30% occurring only once. This clonotype was recorded at least ten times. Its antigen is unknown. This same sample was also taken into another study, of T cells of mothers and their children. That work states: In each mother, TCR beta CDR3 reads exceeded 10 million; in each child, they numbered 3 million to 3.5 million.

The TCR was taken from a woman in her 40s in good health. The rearrangement uses TRBV11-2 and TRBJ2-7; perhaps TRBD1 as D (6 bases). The sample was blood. CDR3 amino acids: CASSRQAYEQYF. CDR3 nucleotide sequence: TGTGCCAGCAGCCGACAGGCCTACGAGCAGTACTTC.